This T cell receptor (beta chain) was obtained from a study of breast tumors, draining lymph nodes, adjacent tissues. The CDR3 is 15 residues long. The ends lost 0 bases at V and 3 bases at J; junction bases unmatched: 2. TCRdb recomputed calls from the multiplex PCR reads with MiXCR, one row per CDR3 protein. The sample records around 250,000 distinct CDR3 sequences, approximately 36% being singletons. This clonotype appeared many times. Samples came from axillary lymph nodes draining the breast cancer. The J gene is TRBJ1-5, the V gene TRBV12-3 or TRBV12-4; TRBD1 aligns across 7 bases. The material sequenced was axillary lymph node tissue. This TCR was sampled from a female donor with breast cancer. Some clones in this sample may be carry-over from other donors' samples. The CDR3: CASSLATGNNQPQHF. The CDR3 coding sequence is TGTGCCAGCAGTTTAGCGACAGGGAACAATCAGCCCCAGCATTTT.